This TCR beta chain originates from a study of blood T cell repertoires in COVID-19. Study context: The United States, Italy and Spain were the sources of the acute and convalescent COVID-19 samples. Sources were T cells, B-cell-depleted T cells, or PBMCs; the material itself was cDNA or gDNA.

V was trimmed by 4 bases and J by 12 bases, leaving 21 bases between them. CDR1 is LNHDA, CDR2 SQIVND, per germline (reference sequence). The CDR3 runs to 14 residues. Authors' methods: From reference gene primer amplification, estimates of nucleated cell counts were derived. The repertoire was sequenced with immunoSEQ multiplex PCR; TCRdb's copy has only in-frame clones and lacks some. The D gene and trimming were derived from the DNA, and the V and J assignments and clone size from that table. The sample yields 150,000 to 200,000 clones, around 86% seen once. The chain joins TRBV19 to TRBJ1-1, with D possibly TRBD1 on 6 matching bases. The sequenced sample consisted of peripheral blood. The TCR was taken from a man aged 35 to 55 with acute or convalescent COVID-19. This CDR3 reads CASSSAGAVHQPFF. As DNA, the CDR3 is TGTGCCAGTAGTAGCGCAGGGGCCGTCCACCAGCCTTTCTTT. Based on the CDR3 plus reference TRBV19 and TRBJ1-1, the full variable domain is DGGITQSPKYLFRKEGQNVTLSCEQNLNHDAMYWYRQDPGQGLRLIYYSQIVNDFQKGDIAEGYSVSREKKESFPLTVTSAQKNPTAFYLCASSSAGAVHQPFFGQGTRLTVV.